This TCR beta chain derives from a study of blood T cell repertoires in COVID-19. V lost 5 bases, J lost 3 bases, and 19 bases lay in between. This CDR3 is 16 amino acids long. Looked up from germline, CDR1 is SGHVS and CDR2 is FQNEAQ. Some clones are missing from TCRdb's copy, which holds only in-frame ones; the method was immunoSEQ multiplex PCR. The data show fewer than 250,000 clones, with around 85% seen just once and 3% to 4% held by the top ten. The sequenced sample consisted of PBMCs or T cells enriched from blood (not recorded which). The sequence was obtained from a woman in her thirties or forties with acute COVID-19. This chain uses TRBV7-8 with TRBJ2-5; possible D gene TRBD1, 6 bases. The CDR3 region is CASSHWGRQAKETQYF. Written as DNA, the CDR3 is TGTGCCAGCAGCCACTGGGGAAGACAGGCTAAAGAGACCCAGTACTTC. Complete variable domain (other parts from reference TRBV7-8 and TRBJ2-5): GAGVSQSPRYKVAKRGQDVALRCDPISGHVSLFWYQQALGQGPEFLTYFQNEAQLDKSGLPSDRFFAERPEGSVSTLKIQRTQQEDSAVYLCASSHWGRQAKETQYFGPGTRLLVL.